The clone carrying this T cell receptor (beta chain) was seen a few times. The antigen remains unidentified. 13 Jbeta primers and 60 Vbeta primers were used for the PCR. Sequencing was performed with immunoSEQ multiplex PCR; in TCRdb, only in-frame clones are kept and a portion is missing. The sample holds around 170,000 clones, over 70% seen once. These data come from a study of cytomegalovirus exposure and HLA in healthy donors. General study findings and limits: Specificity of a few CMV-associated chains for CMV antigens was verified in vitro. The authors enumerated 150 to 200 TCR beta chains as linked to cytomegalovirus.

Among the donors, all were healthy bone marrow donors. Germline CDR1 reads SEHNR; CDR2 reads FQNEAQ (reference sequence). The V and J ends lost 8 bases and 1 base respectively, with 7 bases between them. CDR3 length equals 12 residues. The TCR sequence derives from a man between 35 and 55 years old in good health and CMV-seronegative. Sequencing was done on a sample of PBMCs. The V and J genes are TRBV7-9 and TRBJ2-3, with D perhaps TRBD2 (6 bases). This CDR3 reads CASERGTDTQYF. In DNA form, the CDR3 reads TGTGCCAGCGAGCGGGGCACAGATACGCAGTATTTT.